Below are 9 T cell receptor beta chains sequenced from a single sample in a study of cytomegalovirus exposure and HLA in healthy donors. Primers included in the PCR were 60 Vbeta and 13 Jbeta primers. Assay used: immunoSEQ multiplex PCR; TCRdb lists only in-frame clones, some missing. The sample holds 200,000 to 250,000 clones, about 80% seen once. The sample taken for sequencing was PBMCs. Receptors were obtained from a man aged 35 to 55 in good health and CMV-seronegative.

The V gene is TRBV19, the J gene TRBJ2-1; the D gene is possibly TRBD1 (7 bases). V gave up 6 bases and J gave up 4 bases, with 13 bases separating them. CDR3 length equals 14 residues. Looked up from germline, CDR1 is LNHDA and CDR2 is SQIVND (reference sequence). The CDR3 bases are TGTGCCAGTAGAGTGGCAGGGGGGTACAATGAGCAGTTCTTC. Protein product: CASRVAGGYNEQFF.

The chain is built from TRBV30 and TRBJ2-3; D call uncertain. CDR3 length: 11 amino acids. CDR1 is GTSNPN, CDR2 SVGIG, per germline (reference sequence). Between the trimmed V and J ends, which lost 3 bases and 7 bases, there was a span of 8 bases. The CDR3 protein is CAWRVEHTQYF. CDR3 bases: TGTGCCTGGAGGGTAGAGCATACGCAGTATTTT.

The V and J genes are TRBV7-8 and TRBJ2-3; 8 bases are shared with TRBD2. The V and J ends lost 1 base and 1 base, in that order; junction bases with no gene match: 1. CDR1 and CDR2 (germline): SGHVS, FQNEAQ. CDR3 length: 15 amino acids. The CDR3 loop reads CASSLVSGGTDTQYF. CDR3 bases: TGTGCCAGCAGCTTAGTTAGCGGGGGCACAGATACGCAGTATTTT.

The gene calls are TRBV9 and TRBJ2-1; maybe TRBD1 (6 bases). This CDR3 is 13 amino acids long. Germline lookup yields CDR1 SGDLS and CDR2 YYNGEE. V was clipped by 4 bases and J by 10 bases, with 15 bases between them. The CDR3, as DNA: TGTGCCAGCAGCCCGTCCTCGACAGGAGAGCAGTTCTTC. Its protein product is CASSPSSTGEQFF.

Only a few counts were recorded for this clone. The rearrangement joins TRBV14 to TRBJ2-1; D remains ambiguous. Germline V CDR1 and CDR2: SGHDN, FVKESK. The germline V and J ends were trimmed by 0 bases and 4 bases, with 7 bases remaining between them. CDR3 length: 14 amino acids. CDR3: CASSQDGSYNEQFF. In nucleotides, the CDR3 is TGTGCCAGCAGCCAAGACGGGTCTTACAATGAGCAGTTCTTC.

As DNA, the CDR3 is TGTGCCAGCAGTCTTTACAATGAGCAGTTCTTC. This encodes CASSLYNEQFF. The J gene is TRBJ2-1, the V gene TRBV14; D gene unclear. V was shortened by 6 bases and J by 4 bases, with 4 bases between the two germline ends. Germline V lookup: CDR1 SGHDN, CDR2 FVKESK. The CDR3 spans 11 residues.

This chain connects TRBV2 to TRBJ2-5; perhaps TRBD1 as D (5 bases). CDR3 length: 14 residues. The V gene lost 3 bases and the J gene lost 6 bases, with 14 bases spanning the gap. Germline V gene data show CDR1 as SNHLY and CDR2 as FYNNEI. The CDR3 DNA sequence: TGTGCCAGCAGTGAGGTAACAGGCTGGAAGACCCAGTACTTC. The encoded protein is CASSEVTGWKTQYF.

The chain couples TRBV18 to TRBJ2-5, with TRBD1 matching over 9 bases. Germline V lookup: CDR1 KGHSH, CDR2 LQKENI. This CDR3 is 13 amino acids long. Germline trimming cut 5 bases from V and 4 bases from J; bases unmatched to any gene: 2. In DNA form, the CDR3 reads TGTGCCAGCTCAACGGACAGGGGAGAGACCCAGTACTTC. Protein sequence: CASSTDRGETQYF. Supplemented by reference TRBV18 and TRBJ2-5, the full variable domain reads NAGVMQNPRHLVRRRGQEARLRCSPMKGHSHVYWYRQLPEEGLKFMVYLQKENIIDESGMPKERFSAEFPKEGPSILRIQQVVRGDSAAYFCASSTDRGETQYFGPGTRLLVL.

The rearrangement joins TRBV6-5 to TRBJ2-5, with TRBD1 as a possible D gene (6 bases). V was cut by 8 bases and J by 1 base, with 14 bases left in between. Germline V CDR1 and CDR2: MNHEY, SVGAGI. The CDR3 covers 14 residues. CDR3 nucleotides: TGTGCCAGCTTCCATCCGGACAGCCAAGAGACCCAGTACTTC. Protein sequence: CASFHPDSQETQYF.